The next 22 T cell receptor beta chains were all read from a single sample in a study of radiotherapy plus CTLA-4 blockade in lung cancer. Some clones are missing from TCRdb's copy, which holds only in-frame ones; the method was immunoSEQ multiplex PCR. The sample carries fewer than 95,000 clones, about 83% recorded once. Sequencing used peripheral blood, obtained from a patient treated with radiotherapy plus ipilimumab. The receptors derive from a human donor with non-small cell lung cancer who had stable disease on radiotherapy plus ipilimumab.

This chain uses TRBV6-1 with TRBJ2-2; 8 nucleotides align to TRBD2. V was clipped by 8 bases and J by 4 bases; unmatched bases: 9. This CDR3 has 15 residues. CDR1 and CDR2 from the germline V gene are MNHNS and SASEGT. The CDR3 sequence is CASSTGGGPTGELFF. The CDR3 nucleotides are TGTGCCAGCTCGACCGGCGGGGGGCCCACCGGGGAGCTGTTTTTT.

The gene calls are TRBV9 and TRBJ2-2; no clear D gene. The CDR3 loop spans 15 amino acids. Per the germline V gene, CDR1 is SGDLS and CDR2 is YYNGEE. The V end lost 0 bases, the J end lost 1 base, and 7 bases lay between the germline ends. As DNA, the CDR3 is TGTGCCAGCAGCGTAGTCCCGGAGAACACCGGGGAGCTGTTTTTT. Amino acids: CASSVVPENTGELFF.

The rearrangement links TRBV7-3 to TRBJ2-1, with TRBD2 matching over 8 bases. V lost 5 bases and J lost 1; bases outside the gene matches: 4. This CDR3 region has 15 residues. Germline CDR1 SGHTA, CDR2 FQGTGA. The CDR3 protein is CASSQLAASYNEQFF. In DNA form, the CDR3 reads TGTGCCAGCAGCCAACTAGCGGCGTCCTACAATGAGCAGTTCTTC. Drawing the rest from reference TRBV7-3 and TRBJ2-1, the complete variable domain is GAGVSQTPSNKVTEKGKYVELRCDPISGHTALYWYRQSLGQGPEFLIYFQGTGAADDSGLPNDRFFAVRPEGSVSTLKIQRTERGDSAVYLCASSQLAASYNEQFFGPGTRLTVL.

V gene TRBV5-4 combines with J gene TRBJ2-1; D remains ambiguous. The germline V gene encodes CDR1 SGHNT and CDR2 YYREEE (reference sequence). The CDR3 is made up of 17 amino acids. The ends were cut back, 1 base at V and 2 bases at J, with 16 bases in the middle. CDR3 sequence reads: CASSLPGRKIPYNEQFF. The DNA of the CDR3 is TGTGCCAGCAGCTTGCCCGGTCGAAAAATCCCCTACAATGAGCAGTTCTTC.

The chain carries TRBV5-6 and TRBJ1-2; 10 bases are shared with TRBD1. Germline CDR1 is SGHDT and CDR2 is YYEEEE. The CDR3 totals 14 residues. The junction had 8 bases not matched to a gene; V was cut back by 4 bases and J by 8 bases. CDR3 sequence: CASSPGTGERGYTF. The CDR3 region has the DNA TGTGCCAGCAGCCCCGGGACAGGGGAGCGCGGCTACACCTTC.

The chain links TRBV11-3 to TRBJ2-3; 12 nucleotides line up with TRBD2. This CDR3 is built from 16 residues. The germline gives CDR1 SGHNT, CDR2 YENEEA. Trimming took 5 bases from V and 2 from J; bases not matched to a gene: 5. CDR3 DNA sequence: TGTGCCAGCAGCAAGACTAGCGGGGGATACACAGATACGCAGTATTTT. This sequence encodes CASSKTSGGYTDTQYF.

The rearrangement joins TRBV6-5 to TRBJ1-6, with D perhaps TRBD1 (6 bases). Germline V gives CDR1 MNHEY, CDR2 SVGAGI. The CDR3 is 16 amino acids. Trimming cost V 2 bases and J 7 bases, with 15 bases left between them. The CDR3 nucleotides read TGTGCCAGCAGTTACGGCGGGGGCGGTTCGAATTCACCCCTCCACTTT. Translated: CASSYGGGGSNSPLHF.

The genes are TRBV5-1 and TRBJ2-7; D may be TRBD1 (5 bases). The germline V gene encodes CDR1 SGHRS and CDR2 YFSETQ. CDR3 size: 14 residues. V dropped 0 bases and J dropped 2 bases, with 9 bases sitting between them. Here the CDR3 DNA reads TGCGCCAGCAGCTTGGCCCAGGGCCCCTACGAGCAGTACTTC. It is translated as CASSLAQGPYEQYF.

The chain employs TRBV6-5 and TRBJ1-2; 9 nucleotides match TRBD1. Germline V gene data show CDR1 as MNHEY and CDR2 as SVGAGI. V trimming: 10 bases; J trimming: 7 bases; junction bases outside the gene matches: 13. This CDR3 has 14 amino acids. CDR3 in amino acids: CATHPGQGTGGYTF. The CDR3 nucleotides are TGTGCCACCCATCCGGGACAGGGTACGGGTGGCTACACCTTC.

This clone was seen a single time. The chain has TRBV7-9 and TRBJ2-5, with TRBD2 matching over 7 bases. CDR3 length: 15 amino acids. Germline V CDR1 and CDR2: SEHNR, FQNEAQ (reference sequence). V trimming: 1 base; J trimming: 5 bases; junction bases outside the gene matches: 7. The CDR3 here is CASSLEGRAGETQYF. The CDR3 DNA follows: TGTGCCAGCAGCTTAGAGGGACGAGCGGGGGAGACCCAGTACTTC.

The rearrangement uses TRBV5-8 and TRBJ1-6; tentative D call: TRBD1 (5 bases). Germline V gives CDR1 SGHTS, CDR2 YDEGEE. Between the trimmed V and J ends, which lost 4 bases and 6 bases, there was a span of 14 bases. The CDR3 consists of 15 residues. Here the CDR3 reads CASSPSRGANSPLHF. Written as DNA, the CDR3 is TGTGCCAGCAGCCCCTCTAGAGGGGCTAATTCACCCCTCCACTTT.

The CDR3 protein is CASSVAASSYEQYF. The CDR3 nucleotides read TGTGCCAGCAGCGTAGCGGCCAGTTCCTACGAGCAGTACTTC. The rearrangement uses TRBV9 and TRBJ2-7; no reliable D call. Trimming cost V 0 bases and J 1 base, with 8 bases left between them. The CDR3 is 14 amino acids. Per the germline V gene, CDR1 is SGDLS and CDR2 is YYNGEE.

The V call is TRBV14, the J call TRBJ2-7, with a possible D match to TRBD1 (6 bases). This CDR3 has 13 amino acids. From germline, CDR1 is SGHDN and CDR2 FVKESK. V was clipped by 3 bases and J by 4 bases, with 10 bases between them. CDR3 protein: CASSQRTEYEQYF. DNA for the CDR3: TGTGCCAGCAGCCAGAGGACAGAGTACGAGCAGTACTTC.

The chain has TRBV27 and TRBJ1-5; D ambiguous. Per germline, CDR1 MNHEY and CDR2 SMNVEV (reference sequence). The CDR3 is 18 residues long. V lost 10 bases to trimming and J lost 6 bases, with 31 bases between them. The CDR3, as DNA: TGTGCCACGTACGTGTCTCAATCTCCGTCGGGCATAGGTCAGCCCCAGCATTTT. Its translation is CATYVSQSPSGIGQPQHF.

The rearrangement uses TRBV7-9 and TRBJ2-5; 7 bases fit TRBD1. V was clipped by 4 bases and J by 0 bases; unmatched bases: 5. The germline V gene encodes CDR1 SEHNR and CDR2 FQNEAQ (reference sequence). The CDR3 consists of 15 residues. CDR3: CASSYTDRYQETQYF. The CDR3 bases are TGTGCCAGCAGCTATACGGACAGGTACCAAGAGACCCAGTACTTC.

This rearrangement joins TRBV28 to TRBJ1-1; D is unresolved. This CDR3 has 11 amino acids. The V gene's germline CDR1 is MDHEN and CDR2 SYDVKM. CDR3 residues: CVVVSDTEAFF. CDR3 nucleotide sequence: TGTGTGGTAGTTTCGGACACTGAAGCTTTCTTT.

The rearrangement uses TRBV7-2 and TRBJ1-5; D is unclear. This CDR3 is 12 amino acids long. With 0 bases removed from V and 7 bases from J, the gap between germline ends came to 4 bases. Per germline, CDR1 SGHTA and CDR2 FQGNSA. The CDR3 DNA sequence: TGTGCCAGCAGCTTAGCGGGGCAGCCCCAGCATTTT. Its translation: CASSLAGQPQHF.

J is TRBJ1-1 and V is TRBV18, with D possibly TRBD1 on 5 matching bases. Per the germline V gene, CDR1 is KGHSH and CDR2 is LQKENI. The CDR3 runs to 16 residues. V gave up 3 bases and J gave up 5 bases, with 19 bases separating them. The CDR3: CASSPPGGLKGTEAFF. For the CDR3, the DNA is TGTGCCAGCTCACCCCCCGGGGGATTGAAGGGAACTGAAGCTTTCTTT. Combining the CDR3 with reference TRBV18 and TRBJ1-1 gives the whole variable domain NAGVMQNPRHLVRRRGQEARLRCSPMKGHSHVYWYRQLPEEGLKFMVYLQKENIIDESGMPKERFSAEFPKEGPSILRIQQVVRGDSAAYFCASSPPGGLKGTEAFFGQGTRLTVV.

The rearrangement joins TRBV30 to TRBJ2-4; 11 bases are a match to TRBD1. Germline assignment: CDR1 GTSNPN and CDR2 SVGIG (reference sequence). The V gene end was trimmed by 0 bases and the J gene end by 2 bases; junction bases not matched to a gene: 3. The CDR3 loop spans 16 amino acids. The CDR3 is CAWSVGTGGPKNIQYF. CDR3 DNA sequence: TGTGCCTGGAGTGTCGGGACAGGGGGACCCAAAAACATTCAGTACTTC.

This clone showed up just a few times. The chain couples TRBV13 to TRBJ2-1; D ambiguous. The CDR3 runs 16 residues. From germline, CDR1 is PRHDT and CDR2 FYEKMQ (reference sequence). V lost 5 bases, J lost 2 bases, and 16 bases lay in between. CDR3 bases: TGTGCCAGCAGCCGGCGGCGCAGCAGACCCTACAATGAGCAGTTCTTC. This encodes CASSRRRSRPYNEQFF.

This clone was seen a handful of times. The chain links TRBV7-9 to TRBJ1-2; D unclear. This CDR3 region has 15 residues. Trimming left V 8 bases short and J 1 base short, with 17 bases between. CDR1 and CDR2 (germline): SEHNR, FQNEAQ (reference sequence). CDR3 bases: TGTGCCAGCCGGGAGGGCGAGGCCTTTAACTATGGCTACACCTTC. Protein product: CASREGEAFNYGYTF.

The chain combines TRBV29-1 with TRBJ1-2, with D possibly matching TRBD1 (5 bases). Germline assignment: CDR1 SQVTM and CDR2 ANQGSEA. This CDR3 has 15 amino acids. V was shortened by 7 bases and J by 4 bases, with 22 bases between the two germline ends. CDR3 sequence: CSAWEAGVGGYGYTF. The CDR3, as DNA: TGCAGCGCGTGGGAGGCGGGGGTGGGAGGCTATGGCTACACCTTC.